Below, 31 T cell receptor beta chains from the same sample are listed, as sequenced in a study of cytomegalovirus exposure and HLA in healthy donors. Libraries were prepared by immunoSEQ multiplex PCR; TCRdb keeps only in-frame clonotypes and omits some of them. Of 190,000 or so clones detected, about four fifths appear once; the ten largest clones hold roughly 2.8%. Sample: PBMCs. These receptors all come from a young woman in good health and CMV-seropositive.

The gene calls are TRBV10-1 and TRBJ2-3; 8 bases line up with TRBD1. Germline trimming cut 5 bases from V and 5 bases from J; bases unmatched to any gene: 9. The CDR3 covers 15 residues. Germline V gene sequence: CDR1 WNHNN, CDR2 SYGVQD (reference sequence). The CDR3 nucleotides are TGCGCCAGCAGTACCGCTCCGGACAGGGTAGATACGCAGTATTTT. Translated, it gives CASSTAPDRVDTQYF.

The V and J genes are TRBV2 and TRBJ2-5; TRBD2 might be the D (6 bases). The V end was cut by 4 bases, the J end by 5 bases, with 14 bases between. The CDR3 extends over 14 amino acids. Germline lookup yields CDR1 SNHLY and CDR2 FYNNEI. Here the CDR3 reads CASSGDAGGETQYF. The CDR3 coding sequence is TGTGCCAGCAGTGGGGACGCCGGAGGGGAGACCCAGTACTTC.

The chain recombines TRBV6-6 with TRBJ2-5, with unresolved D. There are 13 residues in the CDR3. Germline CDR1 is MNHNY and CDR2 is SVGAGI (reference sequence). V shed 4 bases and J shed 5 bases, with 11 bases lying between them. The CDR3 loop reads CASSSEFHETQYF. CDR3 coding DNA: TGTGCCAGCAGTTCGGAGTTCCATGAGACCCAGTACTTC.

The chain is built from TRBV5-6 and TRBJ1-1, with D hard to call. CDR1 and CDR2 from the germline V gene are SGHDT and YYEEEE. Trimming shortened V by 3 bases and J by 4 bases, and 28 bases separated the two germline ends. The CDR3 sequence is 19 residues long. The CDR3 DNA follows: TGTGCCAGCAGCTCAGTGTTGGGCACGAAGGGATGGGAGAGCACTGAAGCTTTCTTT. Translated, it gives CASSSVLGTKGWESTEAFF.

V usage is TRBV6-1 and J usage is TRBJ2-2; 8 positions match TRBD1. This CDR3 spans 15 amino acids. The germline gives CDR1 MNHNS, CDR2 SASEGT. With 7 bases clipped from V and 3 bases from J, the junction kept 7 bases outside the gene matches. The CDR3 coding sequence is TGTGCCAGCAAGCGGACAGGGACGGACACCGGGGAGCTGTTTTTT. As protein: CASKRTGTDTGELFF.

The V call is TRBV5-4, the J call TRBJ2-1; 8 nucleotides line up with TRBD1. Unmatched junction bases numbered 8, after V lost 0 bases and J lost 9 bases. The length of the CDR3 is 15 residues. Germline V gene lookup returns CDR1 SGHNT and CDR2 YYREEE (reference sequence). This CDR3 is CASSLDQGAGGEQFF. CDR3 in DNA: TGTGCCAGCAGCTTGGACCAGGGGGCCGGGGGTGAGCAGTTCTTC.

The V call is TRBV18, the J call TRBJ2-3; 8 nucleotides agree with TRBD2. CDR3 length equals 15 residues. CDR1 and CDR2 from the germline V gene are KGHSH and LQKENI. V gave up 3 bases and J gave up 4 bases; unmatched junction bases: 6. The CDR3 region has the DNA TGTGCCAGCTCACCGTCGGGGGGGGCCCCAGATACGCAGTATTTT. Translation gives CASSPSGGAPDTQYF. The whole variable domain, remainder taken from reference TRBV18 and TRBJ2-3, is NAGVMQNPRHLVRRRGQEARLRCSPMKGHSHVYWYRQLPEEGLKFMVYLQKENIIDESGMPKERFSAEFPKEGPSILRIQQVVRGDSAAYFCASSPSGGAPDTQYFGPGTRLTVL.

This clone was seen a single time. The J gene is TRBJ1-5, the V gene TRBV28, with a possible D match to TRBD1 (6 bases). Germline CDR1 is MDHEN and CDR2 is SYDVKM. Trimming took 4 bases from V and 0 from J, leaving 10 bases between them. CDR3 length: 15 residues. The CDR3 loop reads CASSSQGPSNQPQHF. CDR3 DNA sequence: TGTGCCAGCAGTTCCCAGGGGCCTAGCAATCAGCCCCAGCATTTT.

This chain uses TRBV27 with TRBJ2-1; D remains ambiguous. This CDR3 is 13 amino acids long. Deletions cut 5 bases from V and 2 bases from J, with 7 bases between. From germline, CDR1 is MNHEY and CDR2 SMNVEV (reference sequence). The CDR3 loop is CASSLNTYNEQFF. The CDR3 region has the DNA TGTGCCAGCAGTCTCAACACCTACAATGAGCAGTTCTTC.

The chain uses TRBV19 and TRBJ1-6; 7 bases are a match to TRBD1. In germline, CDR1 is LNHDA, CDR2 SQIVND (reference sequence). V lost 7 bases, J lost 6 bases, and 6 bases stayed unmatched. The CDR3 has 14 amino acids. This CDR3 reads CASKGQTLNSPLHF. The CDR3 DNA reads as TGTGCCAGTAAGGGACAGACACTTAATTCACCCCTCCACTTT.

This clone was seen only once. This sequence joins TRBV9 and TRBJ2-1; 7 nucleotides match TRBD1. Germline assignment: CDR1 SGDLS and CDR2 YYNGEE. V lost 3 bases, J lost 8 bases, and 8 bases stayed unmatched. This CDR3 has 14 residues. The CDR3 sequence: CASSERPGTDEQFF. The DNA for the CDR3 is TGTGCCAGCAGCGAGCGACCAGGGACAGATGAGCAGTTCTTC.

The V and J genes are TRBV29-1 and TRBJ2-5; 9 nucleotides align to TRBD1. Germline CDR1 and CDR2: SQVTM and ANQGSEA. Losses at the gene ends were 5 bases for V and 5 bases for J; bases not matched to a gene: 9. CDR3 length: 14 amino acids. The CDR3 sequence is CSVPGTGILETQYF. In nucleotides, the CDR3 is TGCAGCGTTCCCGGGACAGGGATTCTGGAGACCCAGTACTTC.

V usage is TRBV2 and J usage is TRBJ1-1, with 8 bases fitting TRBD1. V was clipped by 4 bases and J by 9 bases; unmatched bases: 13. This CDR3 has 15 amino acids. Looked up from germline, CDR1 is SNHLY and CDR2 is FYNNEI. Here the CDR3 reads CASSGQGYGYRQAFF. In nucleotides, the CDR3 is TGTGCCAGCAGTGGACAGGGGTATGGGTACCGACAAGCTTTCTTT.

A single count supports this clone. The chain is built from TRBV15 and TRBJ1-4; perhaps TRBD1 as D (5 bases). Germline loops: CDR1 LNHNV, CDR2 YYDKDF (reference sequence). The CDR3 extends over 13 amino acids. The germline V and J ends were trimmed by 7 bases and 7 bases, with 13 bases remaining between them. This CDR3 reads CATNGGVGEKLFF. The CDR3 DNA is TGTGCCACCAACGGGGGAGTGGGTGAAAAACTGTTTTTT.

This chain's CDR3 is CASSVTGQPQHF. The CDR3 region has the DNA TGTGCCAGCAGTGTGACAGGGCAGCCCCAGCATTTT. The chain carries TRBV2 and TRBJ1-5, with 7 bases lining up with TRBD1. This CDR3 has 12 amino acids. After removal of 4 bases from V and 7 bases from J, the junction contained 1 base not matched to a gene. CDR1 is SNHLY, CDR2 FYNNEI, per germline.

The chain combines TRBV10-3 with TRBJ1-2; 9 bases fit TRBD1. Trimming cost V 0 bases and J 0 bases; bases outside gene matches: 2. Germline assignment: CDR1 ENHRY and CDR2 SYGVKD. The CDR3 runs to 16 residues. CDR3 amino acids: CAISESGQGANYGYTF. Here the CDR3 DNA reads TGTGCCATCAGTGAGTCGGGACAGGGAGCTAACTATGGCTACACCTTC.

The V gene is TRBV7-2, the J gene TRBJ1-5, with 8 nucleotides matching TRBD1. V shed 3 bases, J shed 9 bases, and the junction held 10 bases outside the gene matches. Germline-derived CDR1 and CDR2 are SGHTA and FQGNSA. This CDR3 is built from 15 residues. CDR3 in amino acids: CASSLDQGARRPQHF. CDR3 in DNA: TGTGCCAGCAGCTTGGACCAGGGGGCCCGAAGGCCCCAGCATTTT.

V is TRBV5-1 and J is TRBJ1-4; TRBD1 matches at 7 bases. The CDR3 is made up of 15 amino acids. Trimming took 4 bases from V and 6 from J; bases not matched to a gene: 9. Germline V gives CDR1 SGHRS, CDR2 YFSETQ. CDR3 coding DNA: TGCGCCAGCAGCCCATTAGACAGGGCGCATGAAAAACTGTTTTTT. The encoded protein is CASSPLDRAHEKLFF.

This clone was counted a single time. The CDR3 DNA follows: TGTGCCAGCAGCCAGGGGACGAATGGAAACACCATATATTTT. It encodes CASSQGTNGNTIYF. This rearrangement joins TRBV13 to TRBJ1-3, with D possibly TRBD1 on 6 matching bases. This CDR3 is 14 amino acids long. Deletions cut 5 bases from V and 3 bases from J, with 11 bases between. CDR1 is PRHDT, CDR2 FYEKMQ, per germline (reference sequence).

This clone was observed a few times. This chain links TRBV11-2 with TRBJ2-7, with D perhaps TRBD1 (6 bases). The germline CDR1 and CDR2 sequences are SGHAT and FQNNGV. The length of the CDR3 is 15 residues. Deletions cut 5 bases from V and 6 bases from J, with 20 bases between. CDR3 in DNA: TGTGCCAGCAGCCCCTTGACAGGACGTCCGGGCGAGCAGTACTTC. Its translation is CASSPLTGRPGEQYF.

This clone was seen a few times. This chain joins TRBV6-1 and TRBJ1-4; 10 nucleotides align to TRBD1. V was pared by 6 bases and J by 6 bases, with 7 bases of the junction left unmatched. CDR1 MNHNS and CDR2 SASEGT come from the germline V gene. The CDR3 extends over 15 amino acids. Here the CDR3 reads CASRDSGTGDEKLFF. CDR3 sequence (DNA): TGTGCCAGCAGAGACTCCGGGACAGGGGATGAAAAACTGTTTTTT.

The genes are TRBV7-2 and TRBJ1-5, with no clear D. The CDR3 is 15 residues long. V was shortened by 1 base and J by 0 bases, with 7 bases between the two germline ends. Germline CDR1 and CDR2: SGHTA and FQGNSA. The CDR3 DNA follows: TGTGCCAGCAGCTTAGGTGTGTATAGCAATCAGCCCCAGCATTTT. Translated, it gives CASSLGVYSNQPQHF.

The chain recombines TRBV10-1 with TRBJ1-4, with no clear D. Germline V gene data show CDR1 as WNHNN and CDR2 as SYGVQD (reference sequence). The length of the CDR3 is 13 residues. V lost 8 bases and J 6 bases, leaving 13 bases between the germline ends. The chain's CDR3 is CASSGWPDEKLFF. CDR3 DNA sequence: TGCGCCAGCTCAGGTTGGCCGGATGAAAAACTGTTTTTT.

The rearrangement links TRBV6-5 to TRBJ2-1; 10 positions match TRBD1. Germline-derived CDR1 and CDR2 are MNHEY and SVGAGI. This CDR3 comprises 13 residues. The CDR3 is CAAWTGGLGEQFF. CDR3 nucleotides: TGTGCGGCGTGGACAGGGGGATTAGGAGAGCAGTTCTTC.

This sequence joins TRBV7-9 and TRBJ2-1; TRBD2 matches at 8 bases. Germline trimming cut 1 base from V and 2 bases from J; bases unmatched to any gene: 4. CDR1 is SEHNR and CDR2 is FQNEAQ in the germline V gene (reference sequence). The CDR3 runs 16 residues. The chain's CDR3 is CASSLVRGVAYNEQFF. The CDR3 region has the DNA TGTGCCAGCAGCTTAGTGCGGGGGGTCGCCTACAATGAGCAGTTCTTC. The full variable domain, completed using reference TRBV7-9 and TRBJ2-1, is DTGVSQNPRHKITKRGQNVTFRCDPISEHNRLYWYRQTLGQGPEFLTYFQNEAQLEKSRLLSDRFSAERPKGSFSTLEIQRTEQGDSAMYLCASSLVRGVAYNEQFFGPGTRLTVL.

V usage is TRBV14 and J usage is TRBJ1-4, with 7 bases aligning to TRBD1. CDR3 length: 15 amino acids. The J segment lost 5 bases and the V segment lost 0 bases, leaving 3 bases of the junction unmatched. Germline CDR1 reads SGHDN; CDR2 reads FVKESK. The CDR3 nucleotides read TGTGCCAGCAGCCAAGAAAGGGGGCGGAATGAAAAACTGTTTTTT. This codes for CASSQERGRNEKLFF.

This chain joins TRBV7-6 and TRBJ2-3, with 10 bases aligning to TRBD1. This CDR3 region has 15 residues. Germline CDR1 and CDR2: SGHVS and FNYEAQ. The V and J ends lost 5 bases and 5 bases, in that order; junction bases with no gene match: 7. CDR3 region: CASSPGTGVRDTQYF. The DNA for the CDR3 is TGTGCCAGCAGCCCCGGGACAGGGGTAAGAGATACGCAGTATTTT.

The CDR3 here is CASSQDLMGFSGYEQYF. As DNA, the CDR3 is TGTGCCAGCAGCCAAGATCTTATGGGTTTCTCGGGCTACGAGCAGTACTTC. The genes are TRBV4-2 and TRBJ2-7, with D hard to call. Germline loops: CDR1 LGHNA, CDR2 YNFKEQ. The V gene lost 0 bases and the J gene lost 3 bases, with 18 bases spanning the gap. The CDR3 has 17 amino acids.

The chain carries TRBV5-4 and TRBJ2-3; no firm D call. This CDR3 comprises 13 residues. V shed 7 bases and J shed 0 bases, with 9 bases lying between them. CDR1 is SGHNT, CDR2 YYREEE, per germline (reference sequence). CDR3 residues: CASSSSSTDTQYF. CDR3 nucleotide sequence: TGTGCCAGCTCCTCTAGTAGCACAGATACGCAGTATTTT.

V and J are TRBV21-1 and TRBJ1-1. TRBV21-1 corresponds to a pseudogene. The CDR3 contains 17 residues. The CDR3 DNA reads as TGTGCCAGCAGCAAAGTTAATCGGAGCCCCGGGGTGACTGAAGCTTTCTTT. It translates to CASSKVNRSPGVTEAFF.

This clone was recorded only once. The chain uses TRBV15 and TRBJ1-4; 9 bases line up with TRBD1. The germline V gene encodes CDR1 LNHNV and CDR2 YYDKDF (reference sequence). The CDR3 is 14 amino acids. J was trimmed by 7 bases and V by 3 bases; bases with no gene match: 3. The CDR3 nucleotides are TGTGCCACCAGCAGGACAGGGGGTGGTGAAAAACTGTTTTTT. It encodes CATSRTGGGEKLFF.